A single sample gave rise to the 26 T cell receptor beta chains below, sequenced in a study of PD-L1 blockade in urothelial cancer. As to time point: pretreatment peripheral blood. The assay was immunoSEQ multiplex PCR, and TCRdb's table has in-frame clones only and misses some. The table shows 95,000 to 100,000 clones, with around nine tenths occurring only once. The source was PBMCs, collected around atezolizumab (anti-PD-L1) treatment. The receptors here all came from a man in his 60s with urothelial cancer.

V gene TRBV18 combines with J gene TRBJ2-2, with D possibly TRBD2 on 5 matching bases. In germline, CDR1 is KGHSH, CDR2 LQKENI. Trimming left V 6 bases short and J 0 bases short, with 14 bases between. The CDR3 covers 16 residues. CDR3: CASSPKGAPNTGELFF. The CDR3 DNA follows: TGTGCCAGCTCCCCTAAGGGAGCCCCGAACACCGGGGAGCTGTTTTTT.

In nucleotides, the CDR3 is TGTGCCAGCAGCTTAGTGGATGGAGACTACGAGCAGTACTTC. Translation gives CASSLVDGDYEQYF. The chain employs TRBV11-3 and TRBJ2-7; no reliable D call. The germline gives CDR1 SGHNT, CDR2 YENEEA. V lost 1 base to trimming and J lost 3 bases, with 10 bases between them. The CDR3 runs to 14 residues.

In nucleotides, the CDR3 is TGCGCCAGCAGCCTAAACCGGGACATCGATTTACAGTACTTC. Residues: CASSLNRDIDLQYF. V usage is TRBV4-3 and J usage is TRBJ2-7; possibly TRBD1 for D (6 bases). This CDR3 has 14 residues. Germline V gives CDR1 LGHNA, CDR2 YSLEER. V was trimmed by 4 bases and J by 10 bases, leaving 20 bases between them.

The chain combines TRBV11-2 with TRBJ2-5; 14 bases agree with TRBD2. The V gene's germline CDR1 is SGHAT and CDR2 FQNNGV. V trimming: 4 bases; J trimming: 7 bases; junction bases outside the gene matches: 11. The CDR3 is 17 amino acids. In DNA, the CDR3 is TGTGCCAGCAGCTCCTTGACTAGCGGGGGGGCCTCGGTGACCCAGTACTTC. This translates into CASSSLTSGGASVTQYF.

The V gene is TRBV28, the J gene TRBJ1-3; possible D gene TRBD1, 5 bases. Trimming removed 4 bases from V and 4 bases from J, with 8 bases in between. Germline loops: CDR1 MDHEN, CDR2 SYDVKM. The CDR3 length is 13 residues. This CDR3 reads CASSSGQGNTIYF. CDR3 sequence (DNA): TGTGCCAGCAGTTCCGGACAAGGAAACACCATATATTTT. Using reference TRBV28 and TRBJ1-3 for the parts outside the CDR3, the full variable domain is DVKVTQSSRYLVKRTGEKVFLECVQDMDHENMFWYRQDPGLGLRLIYFSYDVKMKEKGDIPEGYSVSREKKERFSLILESASTNQTSMYLCASSSGQGNTIYFGEGSWLTVV.

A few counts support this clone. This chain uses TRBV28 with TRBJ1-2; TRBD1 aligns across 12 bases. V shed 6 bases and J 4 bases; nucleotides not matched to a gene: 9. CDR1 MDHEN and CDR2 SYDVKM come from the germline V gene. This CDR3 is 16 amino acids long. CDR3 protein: CASSSGQGARFYGYTF. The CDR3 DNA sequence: TGTGCCAGCAGCTCGGGACAGGGGGCTCGTTTCTATGGCTACACCTTC.

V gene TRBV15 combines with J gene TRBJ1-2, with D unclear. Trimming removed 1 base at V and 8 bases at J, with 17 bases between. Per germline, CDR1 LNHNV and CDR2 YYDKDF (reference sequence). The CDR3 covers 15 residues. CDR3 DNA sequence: TGTGCCACCAGCAGAGGAGAAGAGGGCGCGAAAGGCTACACCTTC. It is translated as CATSRGEEGAKGYTF.

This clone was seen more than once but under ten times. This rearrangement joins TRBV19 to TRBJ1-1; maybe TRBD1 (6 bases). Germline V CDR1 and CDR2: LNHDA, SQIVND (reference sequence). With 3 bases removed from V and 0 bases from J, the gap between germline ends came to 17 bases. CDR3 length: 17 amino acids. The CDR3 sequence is CASSIGWGLQVNTEAFF. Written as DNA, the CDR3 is TGTGCCAGTAGTATTGGATGGGGGCTGCAGGTGAACACTGAAGCTTTCTTT.

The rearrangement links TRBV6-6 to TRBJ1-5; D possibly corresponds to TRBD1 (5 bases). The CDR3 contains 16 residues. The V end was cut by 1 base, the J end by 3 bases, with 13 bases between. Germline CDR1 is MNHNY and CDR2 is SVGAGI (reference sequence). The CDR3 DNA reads TGTGCCAGCAGTTACTGGACAAGCTTTTCCAATCAGCCCCAGCATTTT. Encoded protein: CASSYWTSFSNQPQHF.

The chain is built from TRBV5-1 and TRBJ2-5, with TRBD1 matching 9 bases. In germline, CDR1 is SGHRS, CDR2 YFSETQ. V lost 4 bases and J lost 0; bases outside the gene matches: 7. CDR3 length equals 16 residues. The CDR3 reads CASSPNTGGDQETQYF. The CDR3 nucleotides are TGCGCCAGCAGCCCCAACACAGGGGGCGACCAAGAGACCCAGTACTTC. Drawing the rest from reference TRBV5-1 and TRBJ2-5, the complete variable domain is KAGVTQTPRYLIKTRGQQVTLSCSPISGHRSVSWYQQTPGQGLQFLFEYFSETQRNKGNFPGRFSGRQFSNSRSEMNVSTLELGDSALYLCASSPNTGGDQETQYFGPGTRLLVL.

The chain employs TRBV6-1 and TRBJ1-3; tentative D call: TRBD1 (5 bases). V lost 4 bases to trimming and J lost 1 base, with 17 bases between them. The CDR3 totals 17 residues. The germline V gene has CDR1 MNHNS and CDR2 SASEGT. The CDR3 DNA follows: TGTGCCAGCAGTGCCATCTTGGGGCAGACATCTGGAAACACCATATATTTT. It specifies CASSAILGQTSGNTIYF.

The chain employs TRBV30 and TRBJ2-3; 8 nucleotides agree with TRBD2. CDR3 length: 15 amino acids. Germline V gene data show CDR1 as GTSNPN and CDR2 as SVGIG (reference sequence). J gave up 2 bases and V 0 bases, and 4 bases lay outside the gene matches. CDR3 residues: CAWSVTGRATDTQYF. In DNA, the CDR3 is TGTGCCTGGAGTGTAACCGGGAGGGCCACAGATACGCAGTATTTT.

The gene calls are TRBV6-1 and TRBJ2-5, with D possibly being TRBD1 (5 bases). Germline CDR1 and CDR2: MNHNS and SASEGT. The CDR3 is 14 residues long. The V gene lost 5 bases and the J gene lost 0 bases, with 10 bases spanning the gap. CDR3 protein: CASSWNRYQETQYF. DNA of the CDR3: TGTGCCAGCAGTTGGAACAGGTACCAAGAGACCCAGTACTTC.

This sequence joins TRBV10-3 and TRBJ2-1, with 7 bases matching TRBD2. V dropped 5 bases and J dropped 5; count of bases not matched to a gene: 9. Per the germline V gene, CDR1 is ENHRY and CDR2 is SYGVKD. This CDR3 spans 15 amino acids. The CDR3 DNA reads TGTGCCATCAGTTTGGGGGGGAGTCAAAACAATGAGCAGTTCTTC. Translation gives CAISLGGSQNNEQFF.

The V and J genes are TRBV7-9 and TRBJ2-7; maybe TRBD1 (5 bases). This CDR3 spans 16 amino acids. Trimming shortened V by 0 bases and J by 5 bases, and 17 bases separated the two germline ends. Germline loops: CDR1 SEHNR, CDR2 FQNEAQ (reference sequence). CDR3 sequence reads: CASSLALPNGAHEQYF. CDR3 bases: TGTGCCAGCAGCTTAGCCCTCCCTAATGGGGCGCACGAGCAGTACTTC.

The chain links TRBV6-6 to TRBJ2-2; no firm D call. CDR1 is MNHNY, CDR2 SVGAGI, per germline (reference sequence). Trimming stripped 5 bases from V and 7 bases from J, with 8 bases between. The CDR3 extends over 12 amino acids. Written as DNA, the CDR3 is TGTGCCAGCAGTCCGCACTTCGGGGAGCTGTTTTTT. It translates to CASSPHFGELFF.

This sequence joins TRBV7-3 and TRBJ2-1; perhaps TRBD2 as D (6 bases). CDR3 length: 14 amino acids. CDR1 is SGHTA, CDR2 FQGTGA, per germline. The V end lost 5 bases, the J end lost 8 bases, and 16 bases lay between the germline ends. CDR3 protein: CASSSQVREDEQFF. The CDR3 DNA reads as TGTGCCAGCAGCAGTCAGGTGAGGGAGGATGAGCAGTTCTTC.

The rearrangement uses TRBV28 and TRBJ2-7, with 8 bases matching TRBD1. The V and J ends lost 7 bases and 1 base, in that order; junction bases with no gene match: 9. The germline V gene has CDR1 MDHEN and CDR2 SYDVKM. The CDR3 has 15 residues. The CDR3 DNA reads TGTGCCAGCAAAGTAGGTACAGGGGGGTCCTACGAGCAGTACTTC. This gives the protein CASKVGTGGSYEQYF. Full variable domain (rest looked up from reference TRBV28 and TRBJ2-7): DVKVTQSSRYLVKRTGEKVFLECVQDMDHENMFWYRQDPGLGLRLIYFSYDVKMKEKGDIPEGYSVSREKKERFSLILESASTNQTSMYLCASKVGTGGSYEQYFGPGTRLTVT.

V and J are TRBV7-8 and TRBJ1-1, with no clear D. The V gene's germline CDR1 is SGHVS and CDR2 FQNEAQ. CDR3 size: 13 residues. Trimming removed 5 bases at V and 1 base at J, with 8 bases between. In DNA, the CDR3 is TGTGCCAGCAGCCTGCAGTGGAACACTGAAGCTTTCTTT. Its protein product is CASSLQWNTEAFF.

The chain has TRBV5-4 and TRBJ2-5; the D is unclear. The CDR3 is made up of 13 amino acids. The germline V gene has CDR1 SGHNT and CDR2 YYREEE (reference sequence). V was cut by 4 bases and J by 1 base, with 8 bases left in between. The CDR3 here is CASSVGSQETQYF. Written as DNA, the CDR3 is TGTGCCAGCAGCGTCGGTAGCCAAGAGACCCAGTACTTC.

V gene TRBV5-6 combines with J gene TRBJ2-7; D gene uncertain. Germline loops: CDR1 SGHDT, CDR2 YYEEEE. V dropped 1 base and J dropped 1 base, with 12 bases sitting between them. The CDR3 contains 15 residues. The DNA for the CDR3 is TGTGCCAGCAGCTTGCTGGGCACAGAATCCTACGAGCAGTACTTC. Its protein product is CASSLLGTESYEQYF.

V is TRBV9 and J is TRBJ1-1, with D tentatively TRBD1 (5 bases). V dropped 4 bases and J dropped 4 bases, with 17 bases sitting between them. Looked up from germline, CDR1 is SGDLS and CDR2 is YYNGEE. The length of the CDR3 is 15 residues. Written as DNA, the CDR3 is TGTGCCAGCAGCTACAGGCCCAACGAGGTCACTGAAGCTTTCTTT. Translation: CASSYRPNEVTEAFF.

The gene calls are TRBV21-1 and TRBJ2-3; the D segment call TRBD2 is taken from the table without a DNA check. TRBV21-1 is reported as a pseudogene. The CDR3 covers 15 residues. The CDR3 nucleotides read TGTGCCAGCAGCAAAGCGGGAGGCATCACAGATACGCAGTATTTT. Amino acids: CASSKAGGITDTQYF.

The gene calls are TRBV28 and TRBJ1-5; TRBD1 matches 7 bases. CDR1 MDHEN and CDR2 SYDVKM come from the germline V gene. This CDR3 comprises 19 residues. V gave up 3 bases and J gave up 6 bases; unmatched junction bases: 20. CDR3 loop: CASSFWGSGGKRGGQPQHF. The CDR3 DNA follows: TGTGCCAGCAGTTTTTGGGGGTCAGGGGGAAAACGAGGGGGTCAGCCCCAGCATTTT.

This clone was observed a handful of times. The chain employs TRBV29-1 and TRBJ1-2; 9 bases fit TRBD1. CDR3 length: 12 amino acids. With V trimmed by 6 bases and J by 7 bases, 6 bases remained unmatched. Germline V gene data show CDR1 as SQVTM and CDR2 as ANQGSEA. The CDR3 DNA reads TGCAGCGTGAGGGGACAGGGAGGTGGCTACACCTTC. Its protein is CSVRGQGGGYTF.

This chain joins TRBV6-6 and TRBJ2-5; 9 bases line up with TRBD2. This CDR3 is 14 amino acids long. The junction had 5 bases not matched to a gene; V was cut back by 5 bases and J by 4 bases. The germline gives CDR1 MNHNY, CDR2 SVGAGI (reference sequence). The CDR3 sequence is CASSDAGGRETQYF. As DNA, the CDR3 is TGTGCCAGCAGTGACGCGGGGGGGCGAGAGACCCAGTACTTC.